Listed here are 20 T cell receptor beta chains from one sample, sequenced in a study of tumor-infiltrating lymphocytes in primary liver carcinoma. Total RNA amounting to around 530 ng was the source from which TCR beta cDNA was made with a constant-region primer. ARM-PCR was slightly modified, and three nested multiplex PCR rounds with it gave rise to the TCR beta libraries. Primers for the first two PCR rounds were TRBV1-TRBV30 forward primers and a C-beta reverse primer (approximately 10 cycles per round). TCRdb independently ran MiXCR on the multiplex PCR reads; one entry per CDR3 protein. The sample lists 100,000 to 150,000 distinct CDR3 sequences, 55% to 75% seen once, with about 8% in the top ten. Co-extracted RNA and DNA came from about 19-30 mg of unsorted bulk tissue. What was sequenced was liver tumor tissue from sampling region 3. Subset defined: tumor region T3, left-lateral pole. Receptors originate from a woman in her sixties with primary liver carcinoma and hepatitis B virus infection.

Note on this clonotype: This may come from a read error, since a much larger clone is one base off. J is TRBJ2-1 and V is TRBV12-3 or TRBV12-4; 8 bases are a match to TRBD2. CDR3 size: 15 residues. CDR3 loop: CASSLPGGRRNERFF. Here the CDR3 DNA reads TGTGCCAGCAGTTTACCGGGCGGGAGGCGTAATGAGCGGTTCTTC.

The chain combines TRBV28 with TRBJ1-6; D remains unclear. The V end was cut by 3 bases, the J end by 0 bases, with 9 bases between. The V gene's germline CDR1 is MDHEN and CDR2 SYDVKM. The CDR3 is made up of 16 amino acids. The CDR3 reads CASSFPTSSYNSPLHF. The CDR3 nucleotides are TGTGCCAGCAGTTTCCCCACGAGCTCCTATAATTCACCCCTCCACTTT.

Turning to this clonotype: A clone one base away is much larger, so this may be a read error. The chain uses TRBV7-8 and TRBJ2-5, with a possible D match to TRBD2 (5 bases). Germline CDR1 reads SGHVS; CDR2 reads FQNEAQ. The CDR3 extends over 15 amino acids. Trimming removed 5 bases at V and 3 bases at J, with 16 bases between. As DNA, the CDR3 is TGTGCCAGCAGCCCCAAACCTTGGCGGGAAGAGACCCAGTACTTC. The encoded protein is CASSPKPWREETQYF.

In the case of this clonotype: This may be a read error: a much more frequent sequence differs by one nucleotide. The V gene is TRBV6-5, the J gene TRBJ1-2; D unclear. The CDR3 is made up of 15 amino acids. Germline-derived CDR1 and CDR2 are MNHEY and SVGAGI. CDR3 bases: TGTGCCAGCAGTTACTTTCGCGAGGGTAACTATTGCTACACCTTC. This gives the protein CASSYFREGNYCYTF.

This clonotype was detected only a few times. The gene calls are TRBV7-3 and TRBJ1-1; the D is unclear. The CDR3 is 13 amino acids. V was clipped by 2 bases and J by 4 bases, with 8 bases between them. The germline V gene encodes CDR1 SGHTA and CDR2 FQGTGA. CDR3 nucleotide sequence: TGTGCCAGCAGCTTAGGCGGCAGCACTGAAGCTTTCTTT. Residues: CASSLGGSTEAFF. Full variable domain (outside the CDR3, taken from reference TRBV7-3 and TRBJ1-1): GAGVSQTPSNKVTEKGKYVELRCDPISGHTALYWYRQSLGQGPEFLIYFQGTGAADDSGLPNDRFFAVRPEGSVSTLKIQRTERGDSAVYLCASSLGGSTEAFFGQGTRLTVV.

Of note for this clonotype: A much more abundant neighbour one base away suggests this may be a read error. The J gene is TRBJ1-5, the V gene TRBV4-1; no reliable D call. There are 15 residues in the CDR3. Trimming cost V 0 bases and J 5 bases, with 11 bases left between them. Germline CDR1 MGHRA, CDR2 YSYEKL. For the CDR3, the DNA is TGCGCCAGCAGCCAAGAGAGCGGTGGCGATCAGCCCCAGCATTTT. Its protein product is CASSQESGGDQPQHF.

Comments on this clonotype: A much larger clone lies one base from this, so it may be a read error. This chain connects TRBV6-2 or TRBV6-3 to TRBJ2-5; no definite D call. This CDR3 spans 14 amino acids. Germline V gives CDR1 MNHEY, CDR2 SVGEGT. The V and J ends lost 5 bases and 7 bases respectively, with 17 bases between them. CDR3 coding DNA: TGTGCCAGCAGTAAGGCCCCAGCTGTTTGGACCCAGTACTTC. It yields the protein CASSKAPAVWTQYF.

The chain combines TRBV29-1 with TRBJ1-1; a weak D match, TRBD1 (6 bases). The V gene's germline CDR1 is SQVTM and CDR2 ANQGSEA. Between the trimmed V and J ends, which lost 7 bases and 8 bases, there was a span of 20 bases. CDR3 size: 13 residues. As DNA, the CDR3 is TGCAGCGCAGAGGAGACAGGAGGGCCCGAAGCTTTCTTT. Amino acid sequence: CSAEETGGPEAFF.

Worth noting for this clonotype: One junction end disagrees with the germline gene, perhaps due to a read error. This chain uses TRBV5-4 with TRBJ2-3, with 10 bases matching TRBD1. The CDR3 consists of 16 residues. The germline CDR1 and CDR2 sequences are SGHNT and YYREEE (reference sequence). This chain's CDR3 is CACSPHTGTGEDTQYF. The CDR3 DNA reads TGTGCCTGCAGTCCCCACACCGGGACAGGGGAAGATACGCAGTATTTT.

Regarding this clonotype: This sequence may be a read error, since a much larger clone differs from it by one base. The chain uses TRBV5-5 and TRBJ1-4; D call uncertain. The CDR3 is 16 residues long. Germline lookup yields CDR1 SGHKS and CDR2 YYEKEE (reference sequence). DNA for the CDR3: TGTGCCAGCAGCTTGTCGGAGTCAACAACTAATGAAAGACTGTTTTTT. Translating it yields CASSLSESTTNERLFF. Drawing the rest from reference TRBV5-5 and TRBJ1-4, the complete variable domain is DAGVTQSPTHLIKTRGQQVTLRCSPISGHKSVSWYQQVLGQGPQFIFQYYEKEERGRGNFPDRFSARQFPNYSSELNVNALLLGDSALYLCASSLSESTTNERLFFGSGTQLSVL.

This clonotype was seen many times. The V gene is TRBV7-9, the J gene TRBJ2-3; perhaps TRBD1 as D (6 bases). The V gene's germline CDR1 is SEHNR and CDR2 FQNEAQ (reference sequence). The CDR3 runs to 13 residues. V was clipped by 5 bases and J by 6 bases, with 12 bases between them. The CDR3 nucleotides are TGTGCCAGCAGCCCATACAGGGCGGATACGCAGTATTTT. Residues: CASSPYRADTQYF.

This rearrangement joins TRBV7-9 to TRBJ2-1; possible D gene TRBD2, 5 bases. The CDR3 has 18 residues. In germline, CDR1 is SEHNR, CDR2 FQNEAQ (reference sequence). The V end lost 0 bases, the J end lost 5 bases, and 20 bases lay between the germline ends. Here the CDR3 reads CASSLATGGRQPHNEQFF. The CDR3 nucleotides are TGTGCCAGCAGCTTAGCCACCGGAGGAAGACAACCTCACAATGAGCAGTTCTTC.

This clonotype was seen a handful of times. No conserved phenylalanine or tryptophan is present at the end of the CDR3, so a read error is the likely explanation. The chain is built from TRBV30 and TRBJ2-1, with TRBD2 matching over 7 bases. Trimming took 5 bases from V and 8 from J; bases not matched to a gene: 9. CDR1 and CDR2 from the germline V gene are GTSNPN and SVGIG (reference sequence). The length of the CDR3 is 13 residues. The CDR3 coding sequence is TGTGCCTGGTCCGGACTAGTCCTCTATGAGCAGTTCTCC. It encodes CAWSGLVLYEQFS.

Concerning this clonotype: The germline gene is not matched at one end of the junction; a read error may be the cause. V and J are TRBV6-2 or TRBV6-3 and TRBJ1-1; D remains unclear. CDR3 length: 15 residues. Germline V gene data show CDR1 as MNHEY and CDR2 as SVGEGT. The CDR3 DNA is TGTGCCAGTAGTTGTCCAGGATTCGAGGCATGCTGGGCTTTCTTT. Translated: CASSCPGFEACWAFF.

This clonotype was recorded a few times. The rearrangement joins TRBV20-1 to TRBJ1-1, with D uncertain. Deletions cut 0 bases from V and 5 bases from J, with 10 bases between. CDR1 is DFQATT and CDR2 is SNEGSKA in the germline V gene (reference sequence). The CDR3 contains 13 residues. The CDR3 reads CSAREDTKTEAFF. The CDR3 DNA reads as TGCAGTGCTAGAGAAGACACGAAGACTGAAGCTTTCTTT.

Note on this clonotype: This may be a read error: a much more frequent sequence differs by one nucleotide. This chain joins TRBV7-8 and TRBJ2-3; D gene unclear. The V end was cut by 0 bases, the J end by 2 bases, with 6 bases between. Germline CDR1 and CDR2: SGHVS and FQNEAQ. The CDR3 is made up of 14 amino acids. CDR3 coding DNA: TGTGCCAGCAGCTTAGCGCTATTCACAGATACGCAGTATTTT. Protein product: CASSLALFTDTQYF.

The J gene is TRBJ2-2, the V gene TRBV11-2; no reliable D call. Germline CDR1 is SGHAT and CDR2 is FQNNGV. The CDR3 length is 17 residues. Trimming cost V 5 bases and J 4 bases, with 20 bases left between them. The CDR3 coding sequence is TGTGCCAGCAGCCGTCAAGCGTGGTTAACAGTCACCGGGGAGCTGTTTTTT. This gives the protein CASSRQAWLTVTGELFF.

The chain has TRBV11-2 and TRBJ2-3; tentatively, D is TRBD1 (5 bases). Germline V lookup: CDR1 SGHAT, CDR2 FQNNGV. The CDR3 runs 14 residues. Trimming shortened V by 9 bases and J by 5 bases, and 18 bases separated the two germline ends. This chain's CDR3 is CASSMGLPVDTQYF. In DNA, the CDR3 is TGTGCCAGTAGCATGGGGCTTCCCGTAGATACGCAGTATTTT.

By proportion, this clonotype is large. J is TRBJ2-7 and V is TRBV11-2; 8 positions match TRBD2. The V gene end was trimmed by 4 bases and the J gene end by 6 bases; junction bases not matched to a gene: 14. This CDR3 region has 16 residues. The V gene's germline CDR1 is SGHAT and CDR2 FQNNGV. CDR3 nucleotides: TGTGCCAGCAGCTACGGCGGGAGGACCTCGGGAAGCGAGCAGTACTTC. Translating it yields CASSYGGRTSGSEQYF. Combining the CDR3 with reference TRBV11-2 and TRBJ2-7 gives the whole variable domain EAGVAQSPRYKIIEKRQSVAFWCNPISGHATLYWYQQILGQGPKLLIQFQNNGVVDDSQLPKDRFSAERLKGVDSTLKIQPAKLEDSAVYLCASSYGGRTSGSEQYFGPGTRLTVT.

The table lists this clonotype with many counts. The chain uses TRBV29-1 and TRBJ2-1; D remains ambiguous. Germline V CDR1 and CDR2: SQVTM, ANQGSEA. Trimming took off 8 bases at V and 1 base at J, with 24 bases between the two ends. The CDR3 length is 17 residues. CDR3 in amino acids: CSSYIPSKKSSYNEQFF. As DNA, the CDR3 is TGCAGCTCTTATATTCCCTCTAAAAAGAGTTCCTACAATGAGCAGTTCTTC.